These T cell receptor beta chains were read from a single sample in a study of cytomegalovirus exposure and HLA in healthy donors. Data came from immunoSEQ multiplex PCR; TCRdb stores just in-frame clones and leaves some out. The sample contains approximately 80,000 clones, 93% of which appear only once. Sequenced: PBMCs. The receptors were gathered from a woman aged 25 to 39 in good health and CMV-seronegative. Each CDR3 is given without its conserved first and last residue. The order of the fields is J gene, clone size, V gene, CDR3 protein. Not all rows give a size; the values are once, few, many and, for expanded clones, a class.

TRBJ1-1 | NA | TRBV20-1 | SAPEQGEAF
TRBJ2-3 | NA | TRBV2 | ASSDQDYPTDTQY
TRBJ1-5 | NA | TRBV28 | ASSITGQISNQPQH
TRBJ1-1 | NA | TRBV18 | ASSPATGRTEAF
TRBJ1-1 | NA | TRBV5-4 | ASSLRDMNTEAF
TRBJ2-1 | few | TRBV11-2 | ASSQPRLRGNEQF
TRBJ1-4 | NA | TRBV28 | ASSQGNEKLF
TRBJ1-5 | NA | TRBV6-6 | ASSYSRPPGEPQH
TRBJ1-1 | NA | TRBV27 | ASSFLDRRDTEAF
TRBJ2-3 | NA | TRBV5-1 | ASEASHLNKARGTTSTDTQY
TRBJ1-3 | NA | TRBV10-1 | ASSESGRLRNTIY
TRBJ1-2 | NA | TRBV23-1 | ASSQSKGWRESTNYGYT
TRBJ1-1 | NA | TRBV5-4 | ASSGYGENTEAF
TRBJ2-3 | NA | TRBV12-5 | ASGFRGTGTDTQY
TRBJ2-1 | NA | TRBV6-5 | ASSYQGGLANEQF
TRBJ1-1 | NA | TRBV5-1 | ASSSGQGNTEAF
TRBJ1-4 | NA | TRBV18 | ASSPVPGQLIGEKLF
TRBJ2-1 | few | TRBV2 | ASSGGTSGNEQF
TRBJ1-2 | NA | TRBV2 | ASRRVQGANYGYT
TRBJ1-1 | NA | TRBV4-3 | ASSPQEGFEAF
TRBJ2-6 | NA | TRBV5-6 | ASSLGIGRGINVLT
TRBJ1-1 | NA | TRBV7-3 | ASGEQGYTEAF
TRBJ1-1 | NA | TRBV19 | ASSIQGEVNTEAF
TRBJ2-1 | NA | TRBV27 | ASSLSGLNEQF
TRBJ1-6 | NA | TRBV6-4 | ASSERGFNSPLH
TRBJ2-2 | NA | TRBV4-1 | ASSQGEGGNTGELF
TRBJ2-7 | NA | TRBV29-1 | SVEEDSPHREQY
TRBJ2-7 | NA | TRBV6-5 | ASSYSTLVYEQY
TRBJ1-1 | NA | TRBV11-2 | ASSLVEETEAF
TRBJ2-1 | NA | TRBV2 | ASRAREAWGGYNEQF
TRBJ2-3 | NA | TRBV27 | ASSPPRGYWGRTDTQY
TRBJ2-3 | NA | TRBV4-2 | ASSQTSGSSTDTQY
TRBJ2-1 | NA | TRBV19 | ASGRTSRNEQF
TRBJ2-2 | NA | TRBV28 | ASSLWGQGANTGELF
TRBJ2-3 | NA | TRBV7-9 | ASSLVSLATDTQY
TRBJ2-1 | NA | TRBV6-5 | ASSYAGEYGGGFF
TRBJ2-7 | NA | TRBV28 | ASSLNTVYEQY
TRBJ2-1 | NA | TRBV27 | ASRLAGAREQF
TRBJ2-5 | once | TRBV5-4 | ASSLGYLGGETQY
TRBJ2-7 | NA | TRBV6-4 | ASRSITLQVSSYEQY
TRBJ1-1 | once | TRBV6-6 | ASSYVGKDTEAF
TRBJ1-1 | once | TRBV19 | ASSLGGGSTEAF
TRBJ2-3 | NA | TRBV7-9 | ASSFRGASGDTQY
TRBJ1-2 | NA | TRBV10-3 | AISEKEGLNYGYT
TRBJ2-2 | few | TRBV5-4 | ASSLELANTGELF
TRBJ1-1 | once | TRBV18 | ASFRLQATEAF
TRBJ2-7 | NA | TRBV28 | ASMSYSLYPYEQY
TRBJ2-7 | NA | TRBV19 | ASSKTPGQGVDEQY
TRBJ2-7 | NA | TRBV5-1 | ASSEGLAGSQGNYEQY
TRBJ1-1 | NA | TRBV9 | ASSVDSLNTEAF
TRBJ1-4 | NA | TRBV9 | ASSVASRGREKLF
TRBJ2-1 | NA | TRBV5-1 | ASSPQGGRNEQF
TRBJ2-3 | NA | TRBV19 | ASSIRRDSTDTQY
TRBJ2-2 | NA | TRBV6-1 | ASRAGTSTGELF
TRBJ1-4 | NA | TRBV18 | ASSPDRWGDEKLF
TRBJ1-5 | NA | TRBV6-5 | ASSPQGGVVQPQH
TRBJ2-1 | once | TRBV7-2 | ASSSQTRDEQF
TRBJ1-1 | NA | TRBV19 | ASSIDRLNTEAF